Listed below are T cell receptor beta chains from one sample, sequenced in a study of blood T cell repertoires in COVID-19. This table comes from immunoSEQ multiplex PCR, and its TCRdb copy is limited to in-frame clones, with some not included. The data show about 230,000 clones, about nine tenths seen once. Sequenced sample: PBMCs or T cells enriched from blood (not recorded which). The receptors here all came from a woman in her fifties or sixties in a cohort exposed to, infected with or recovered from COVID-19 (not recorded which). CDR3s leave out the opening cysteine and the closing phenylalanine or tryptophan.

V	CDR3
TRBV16	ASSLRGTTNEKLF
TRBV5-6	ASSLTQGWTGELF
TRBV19	ASSIGTAIYNEQF
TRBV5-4	ASSSPGRGGGYT
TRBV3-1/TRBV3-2	ASSQEFGGYT
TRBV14	ASSQMTGFDGGYT
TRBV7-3	ASSLGWGREQY
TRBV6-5	ASTRDRGIGELF
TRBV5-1	ASSLGSWGENTEAF
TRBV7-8	ASSHDRNYGYT
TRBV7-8	ASSLVGTSGYEQY
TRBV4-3	ASSQLGQNEKLF
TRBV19	ASSIDITGELF
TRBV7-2	ASSRDRDYGYT
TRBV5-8	ASSYRQAIVSGELF
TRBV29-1	SVKLAKNIQY
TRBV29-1	SVYYPSVTYNEQF
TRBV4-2	ASSPSGQNYEQY
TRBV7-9	ASSYGSSGANVLT
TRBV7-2	ASSPTYRIANYGYT